This entry features one T cell receptor beta chain sequence. The antigen remains undetermined. Germline V lookup: CDR1 SGDLS, CDR2 YYNGEE. The CDR3 length is 15 residues. V gave up 4 bases and J gave up 10 bases; unmatched junction bases: 13. PCR involved 60 Vbeta and 13 Jbeta primers. Using immunoSEQ multiplex PCR, the repertoire was profiled, and TCRdb retains in-frame clones only, with some absent. The table has 65,000 or so clones, 60% to 85% seen once; the top ten hold about 3.6%. The sample is drawn from a study of cytomegalovirus exposure and HLA in healthy donors. Study context: As released early, the data held roughly 85 million unique TCRs from HLA-typed donors. The study, taken as a whole, reports: Likely technical artifact: a cluster of highly shared sequence variants. Presence/absence analyses treated sequencing depth as roughly uniform across donors.

V is TRBV9 and J is TRBJ2-1; the match to TRBD2 covers 8 bases. The source material was PBMCs. This receptor was taken from a woman aged 40 to 49 in good health and CMV-seropositive. DNA of the CDR3: TGTGCCAGCAGCTCGCTAGCGGGCCTCCTCGGGGAGCAGTTCTTC. This translates into CASSSLAGLLGEQFF.